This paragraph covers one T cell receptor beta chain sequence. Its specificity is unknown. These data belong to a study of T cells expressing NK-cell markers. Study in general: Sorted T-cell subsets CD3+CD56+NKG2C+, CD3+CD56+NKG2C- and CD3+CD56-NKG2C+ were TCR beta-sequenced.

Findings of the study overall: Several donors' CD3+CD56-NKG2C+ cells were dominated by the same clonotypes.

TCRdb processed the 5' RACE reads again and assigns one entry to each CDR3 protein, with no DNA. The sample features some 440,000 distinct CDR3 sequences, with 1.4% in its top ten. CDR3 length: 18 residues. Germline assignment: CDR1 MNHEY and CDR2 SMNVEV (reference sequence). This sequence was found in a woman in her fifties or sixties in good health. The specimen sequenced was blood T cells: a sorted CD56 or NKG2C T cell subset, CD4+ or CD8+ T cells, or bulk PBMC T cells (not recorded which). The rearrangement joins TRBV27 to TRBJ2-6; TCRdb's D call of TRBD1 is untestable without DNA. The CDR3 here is CASSFGLGVISGANVLTF. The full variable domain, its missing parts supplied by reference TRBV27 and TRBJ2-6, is EAQVTQNPRYLITVTGKKLTVTCSQNMNHEYMSWYRQDPGLGLRQIYYSMNVEVTDKGDVPEGYKVSRKEKRNFPLILESPSPNQTSLYFCASSFGLGVISGANVLTFGAGSRLTVL.